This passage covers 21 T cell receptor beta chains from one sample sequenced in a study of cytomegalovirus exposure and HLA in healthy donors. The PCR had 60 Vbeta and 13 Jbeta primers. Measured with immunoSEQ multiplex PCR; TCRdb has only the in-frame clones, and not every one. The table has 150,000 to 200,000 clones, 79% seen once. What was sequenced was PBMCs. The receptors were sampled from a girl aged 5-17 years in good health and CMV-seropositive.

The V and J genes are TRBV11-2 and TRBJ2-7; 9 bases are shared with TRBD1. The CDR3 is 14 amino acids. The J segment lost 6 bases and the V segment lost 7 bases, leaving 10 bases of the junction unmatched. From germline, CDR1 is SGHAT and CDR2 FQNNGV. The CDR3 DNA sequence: TGTGCCAGCACCCCTGGGACAGGGCGTGGCGAGCAGTACTTC. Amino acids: CASTPGTGRGEQYF.

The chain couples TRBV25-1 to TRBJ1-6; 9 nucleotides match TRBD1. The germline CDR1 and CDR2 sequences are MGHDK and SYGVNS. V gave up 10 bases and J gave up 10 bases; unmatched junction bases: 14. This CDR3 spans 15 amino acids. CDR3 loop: CATRRPGQGESPLHF. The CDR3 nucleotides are TGTGCCACTAGGCGCCCGGGACAGGGAGAATCACCCCTCCACTTT.

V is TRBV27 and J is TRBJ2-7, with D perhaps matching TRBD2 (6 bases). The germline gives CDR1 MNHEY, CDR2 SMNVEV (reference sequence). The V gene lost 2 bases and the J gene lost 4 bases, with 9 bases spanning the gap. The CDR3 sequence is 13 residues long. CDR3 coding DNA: TGTGCCAGCAGTTTACAGGGAGGTTACGAGCAGTACTTC. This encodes CASSLQGGYEQYF.

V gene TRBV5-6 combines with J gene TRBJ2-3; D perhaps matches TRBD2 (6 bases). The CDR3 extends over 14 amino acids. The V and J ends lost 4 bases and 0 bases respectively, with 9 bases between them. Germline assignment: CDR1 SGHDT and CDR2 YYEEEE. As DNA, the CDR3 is TGTGCCAGCAGCGGGACTGCTAGCACAGATACGCAGTATTTT. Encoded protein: CASSGTASTDTQYF. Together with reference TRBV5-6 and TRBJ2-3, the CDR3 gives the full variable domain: DAGVTQSPTHLIKTRGQQVTLRCSPKSGHDTVSWYQQALGQGPQFIFQYYEEEERQRGNFPDRFSGHQFPNYSSELNVNALLLGDSALYLCASSGTASTDTQYFGPGTRLTVL.

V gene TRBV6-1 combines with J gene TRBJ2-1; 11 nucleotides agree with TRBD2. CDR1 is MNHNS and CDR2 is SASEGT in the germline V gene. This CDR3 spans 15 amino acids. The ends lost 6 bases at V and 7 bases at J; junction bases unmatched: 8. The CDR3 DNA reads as TGTGCCAGCAGCCCTAGCGGGGGGCGGTGGAATGAGCAGTTCTTC. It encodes CASSPSGGRWNEQFF.

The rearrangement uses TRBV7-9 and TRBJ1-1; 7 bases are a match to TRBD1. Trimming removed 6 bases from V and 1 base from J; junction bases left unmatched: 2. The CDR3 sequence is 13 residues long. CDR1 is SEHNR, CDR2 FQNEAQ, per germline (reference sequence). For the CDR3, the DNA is TGTGCCAGCAGGAGACAGGGGAACACTGAAGCTTTCTTT. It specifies CASRRQGNTEAFF. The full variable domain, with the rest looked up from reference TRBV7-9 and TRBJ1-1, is DTGVSQNPRHKITKRGQNVTFRCDPISEHNRLYWYRQTLGQGPEFLTYFQNEAQLEKSRLLSDRFSAERPKGSFSTLEIQRTEQGDSAMYLCASRRQGNTEAFFGQGTRLTVV.

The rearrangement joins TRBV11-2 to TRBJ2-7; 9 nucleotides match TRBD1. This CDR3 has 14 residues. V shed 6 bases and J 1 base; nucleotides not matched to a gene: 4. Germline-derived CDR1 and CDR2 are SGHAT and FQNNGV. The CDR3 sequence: CASSIGTGSYEQYF. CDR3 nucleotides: TGTGCCAGCAGTATCGGGACAGGGTCCTACGAGCAGTACTTC.

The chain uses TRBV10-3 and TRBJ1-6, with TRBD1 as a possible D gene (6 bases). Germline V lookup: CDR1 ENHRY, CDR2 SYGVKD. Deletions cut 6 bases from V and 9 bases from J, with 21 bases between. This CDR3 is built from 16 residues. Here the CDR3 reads CAISAPPGGGFSPLHF. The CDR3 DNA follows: TGTGCCATCAGCGCCCCGCCGGGGGGCGGGTTTTCACCCCTCCACTTT.

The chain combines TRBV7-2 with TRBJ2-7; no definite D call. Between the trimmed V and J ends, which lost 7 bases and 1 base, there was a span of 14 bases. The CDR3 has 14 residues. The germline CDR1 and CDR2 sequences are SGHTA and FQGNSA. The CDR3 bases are TGTGCCAGCATTCCCCTGGGCCTGTCCTACGAGCAGTACTTC. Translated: CASIPLGLSYEQYF.

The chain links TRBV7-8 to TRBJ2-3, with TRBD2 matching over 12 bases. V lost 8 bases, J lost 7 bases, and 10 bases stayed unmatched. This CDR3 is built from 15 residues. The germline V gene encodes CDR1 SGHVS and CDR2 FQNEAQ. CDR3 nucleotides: TGTGCCAGCGGCCTCTCTAGCGGGGGGGTATATACGCAGTATTTT. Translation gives CASGLSSGGVYTQYF.

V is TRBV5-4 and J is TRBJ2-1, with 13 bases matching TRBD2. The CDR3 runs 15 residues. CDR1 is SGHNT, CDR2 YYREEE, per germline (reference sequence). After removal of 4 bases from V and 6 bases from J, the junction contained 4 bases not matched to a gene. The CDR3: CASSPGTSGANEQFF. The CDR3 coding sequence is TGTGCCAGCAGCCCCGGGACTAGCGGGGCCAATGAGCAGTTCTTC.

The CDR3 region is CASSALAALPTGELFF. The CDR3 nucleotides read TGTGCCAGCAGTGCGCTTGCGGCATTGCCCACCGGGGAGCTGTTTTTT. This chain links TRBV2 with TRBJ2-2; D is unresolved. In germline, CDR1 is SNHLY, CDR2 FYNNEI. The CDR3 is 16 residues long. V was shortened by 4 bases and J by 4 bases, with 16 bases between the two germline ends.

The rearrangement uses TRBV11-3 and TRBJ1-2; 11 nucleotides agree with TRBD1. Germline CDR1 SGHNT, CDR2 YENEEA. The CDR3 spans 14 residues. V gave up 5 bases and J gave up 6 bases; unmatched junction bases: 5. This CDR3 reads CASSPRTGGDGYTF. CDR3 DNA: TGTGCCAGCAGCCCTCGGACAGGGGGCGATGGCTACACCTTC.

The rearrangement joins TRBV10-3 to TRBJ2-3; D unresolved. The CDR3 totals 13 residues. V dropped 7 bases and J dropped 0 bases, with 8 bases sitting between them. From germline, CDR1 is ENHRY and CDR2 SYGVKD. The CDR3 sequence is CAINPGSTDTQYF. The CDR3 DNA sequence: TGTGCCATCAATCCGGGTAGCACAGATACGCAGTATTTT.

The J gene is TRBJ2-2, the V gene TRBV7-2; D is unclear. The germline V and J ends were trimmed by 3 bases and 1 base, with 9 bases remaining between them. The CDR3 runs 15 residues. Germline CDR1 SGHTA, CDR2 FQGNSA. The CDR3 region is CASSFSGRNTGELFF. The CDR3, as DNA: TGTGCCAGCAGCTTTTCTGGGCGGAACACCGGGGAGCTGTTTTTT.

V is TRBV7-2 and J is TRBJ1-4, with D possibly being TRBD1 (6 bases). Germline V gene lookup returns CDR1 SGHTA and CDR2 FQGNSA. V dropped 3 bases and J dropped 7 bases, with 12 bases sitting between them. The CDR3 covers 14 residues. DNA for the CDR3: TGTGCCAGCAGCTTGGGGGTGGGGGCTGAAAAACTGTTTTTT. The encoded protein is CASSLGVGAEKLFF.

The chain's CDR3 is CASSIEPWSSYNSPLHF. In DNA, the CDR3 is TGTGCCAGTAGTATAGAGCCGTGGAGCTCCTATAATTCACCCCTCCACTTT. The chain uses TRBV19 and TRBJ1-6; no clear D gene. This CDR3 is built from 17 residues. The germline CDR1 and CDR2 sequences are LNHDA and SQIVND (reference sequence). Trimming took off 0 bases at V and 0 bases at J, with 9 bases between the two ends.

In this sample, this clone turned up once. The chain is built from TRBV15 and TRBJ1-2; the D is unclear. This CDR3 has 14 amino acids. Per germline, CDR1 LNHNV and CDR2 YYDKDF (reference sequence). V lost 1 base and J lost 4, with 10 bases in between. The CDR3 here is CATSRGSTAYGYTF. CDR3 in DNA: TGTGCCACCAGCAGAGGAAGCACAGCCTATGGCTACACCTTC.

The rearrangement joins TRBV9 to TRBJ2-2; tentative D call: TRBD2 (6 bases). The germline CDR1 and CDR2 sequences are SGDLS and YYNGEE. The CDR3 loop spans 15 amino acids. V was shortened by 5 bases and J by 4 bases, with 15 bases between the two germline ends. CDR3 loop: CASRPGTLTTGELFF. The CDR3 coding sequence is TGTGCCAGCAGGCCTGGGACTCTCACCACCGGGGAGCTGTTTTTT.

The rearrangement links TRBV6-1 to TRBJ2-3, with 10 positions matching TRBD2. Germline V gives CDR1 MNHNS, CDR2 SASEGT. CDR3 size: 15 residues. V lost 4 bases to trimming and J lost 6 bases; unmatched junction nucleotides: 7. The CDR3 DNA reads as TGTGCCAGCAGTGCTCTGCTAGCGGGGGAGGATACGCAGTATTTT. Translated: CASSALLAGEDTQYF.

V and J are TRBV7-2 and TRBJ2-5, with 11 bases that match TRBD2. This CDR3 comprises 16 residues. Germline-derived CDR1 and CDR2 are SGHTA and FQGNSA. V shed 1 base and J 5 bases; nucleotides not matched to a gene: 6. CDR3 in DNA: TGTGCCAGCAGCTTAGGTAGCGGGGGGGCCCATGAGACCCAGTACTTC. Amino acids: CASSLGSGGAHETQYF. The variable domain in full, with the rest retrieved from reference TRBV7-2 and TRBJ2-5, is GAGVSQSPSNKVTEKGKDVELRCDPISGHTALYWYRQSLGQGLEFLIYFQGNSAPDKSGLPSDRFSAERTGGSVSTLTIQRTQQEDSAVYLCASSLGSGGAHETQYFGPGTRLLVL.